This record concerns one T cell receptor beta chain sequence. The count of this clone is one. Its specific antigen is unknown. One base away there is no much larger clone; base qualities are not given. These data originate in a study of blood T cell repertoires in COVID-19 (dated by TCRdb to the early 2020s). Regarding the research as a whole: Samples covering the acute and convalescent phases of COVID-19 were provided by collaborators in the United States, Italy and Spain. The prospective study material was composed of cDNA or gDNA derived from T cells, B-cell-depleted T cells, or PBMCs. Deeply sampled blood TCRbeta repertoires from subjects exposed to, actively infected with, or recovered from COVID-19 were included in the dataset. Where available, HLA class I and class II types were obtained from metadata supplied by the sample provider rather than from assay-based typing. The samples were drawn from two sources: the first 160 participants of the ongoing ImmuneRACE study, and 1,200 or so subjects contributed by 6 global collaborators. The repertoires were released in a freely available public database intended as a resource for research on the immune response to SARS-CoV-2. The sample metadata nearly always contained a de-identified subject ID, COVID-19 status, age in years and sex. Paper-wide results and their limitations: The amount of clinical and demographic metadata varied by source and participant and was provided uncurated.

The collaborating institutions used their own protocols to collect whole blood in K2EDTA tubes. For TCRbeta analysis, collaborator samples were shipped as frozen whole blood, as isolated PBMCs, or as DNA extracted from either sample type. As encoded in the germline V gene (reference sequence), CDR1 is SGHAT while CDR2 is FQDESV. The germline V end is reduced by 4 bases and the J end by 5 bases; junction bases left unmatched: 1. The CDR3 sequence holds 14 residues, the cysteine and phenylalanine included. Only the CDR3 region is kept as DNA, spanning 42 bases read in frame from base 1. TCRbeta CDR3 regions were amplified from genomic DNA using the immunoSEQ Assay, a bias-controlled multiplex PCR. As for the authors' bioinformatics: The number of nucleated cells in each sample was estimated by amplification of reference gene primers within the assay. To quantify the absolute abundance of each unique TCRbeta CDR3 rearrangement, sequence reads were collapsed and filtered. For each sample, productive Simpson clonality was calculated as the square root of Simpson's diversity index over productive rearrangements. TCRdb holds this immuneACCESS table with in-frame rearrangements only. Some clones are missing; in checked studies, unresolved V genes explain under half, and the rest has no known cause. The DNA gave D and trimming, while V, J and clone size come from that table. The sample table records roughly 140,000 clones; 65% to 90% of these occur just once. Jointly, the top ten make up roughly 2.9% of the sample.

This clonotype originated in a man aged 50 or older with acute or convalescent COVID-19. The chain is made from TRBV11-1 and TRBJ1-4, and 10 junctional nucleotides match TRBD1. The specimen sequenced was peripheral blood. The CDR3 loop reads CASSWGQGNEKLFF. The base sequence is TGTGCCAGCAGCTGGGGACAGGGGAATGAAAAACTGTTTTTT.